This T cell receptor (beta chain) emerged from a study of cytomegalovirus exposure and HLA in healthy donors. Details on this clone: The antigen is undetermined. One end of the junction varies from germline; a read error may be responsible.

Study-wide results and caveats: Later findings reportedly placed an Asian-associated ancestry cluster below the roughly 730-donor mean for N-insertions.

With 60 Vbeta and 13 Jbeta primers, the PCR was carried out. Assay used: immunoSEQ multiplex PCR; TCRdb lists only in-frame clones, some missing. Of about 190,000 clones in the sample, more than 75% were seen once. The CDR3 has 16 residues. Germline V gene sequence: CDR1 SQVTM, CDR2 ANQGSEA. The TCR sequence derives from a man aged 25 to 40 in good health and CMV-seronegative. The sequenced material came from PBMCs. The J gene is TRBJ2-7, the V gene TRBV29-1; 9 nucleotides agree with TRBD1. CDR3 amino acids: CSVEKGTGTLLGEKYF. CDR3 nucleotide sequence: TGCAGCGTTGAAAAGGGGACAGGGACACTCCTAGGCGAGAAGTACTTC.